Listed below are T cell receptor beta chains from one sample, sequenced in a study of T cell repertoires and HLA-DP antigens. For these receptors, no antigen is known. Method: immunoSEQ multiplex PCR; TCRdb's copy keeps in-frame clones and lacks some. The table has around 100,000 clones, approximately 92% seen once. The sample was CD4+ T cells from PBMCs. These receptors originate from a woman under 30 in good health and CMV-seronegative. Both conserved end residues are part of each CDR3. D genes are given only for firm matches. Clone size is stated in some rows and not others, as once, few, many or a class when expanded.

clone size	V gene	J gene	D gene	CDR3 protein	CDR3 DNA
-	TRBV27	TRBJ2-6	TRBD1	CASSLSGTGISGANVLTF	TGTGCCAGCAGTTTATCCGGGACAGGAATCTCTGGGGCCAACGTCCTGACTTTC
-	TRBV7-9	TRBJ2-7	TRBD2	CASSLASSGGQYF	TGTGCCAGCAGCTTAGCTTCTAGCGGTGGGCAGTACTTC
-	TRBV7-2	TRBJ1-3	-	CASSSAGSHLETIYF	TGTGCCAGCAGCTCCGCCGGGAGTCATTTAGAAACCATATATTTT
once	TRBV4-1	TRBJ1-2	-	CASSSPQTAIYGYTF	TGCGCCAGCAGCTCTCCCCAGACAGCGATCTATGGCTACACCTTC
-	TRBV19	TRBJ2-7	-	CASSKGAYEQYF	TGTGCCAGTAGTAAGGGGGCCTACGAGCAGTACTTC
-	TRBV5-6	TRBJ1-5	TRBD1	CASSGGTGDNQPQHF	TGTGCCAGCAGCGGCGGGACAGGAGACAATCAGCCCCAGCATTTT
-	TRBV7-2	TRBJ1-5	-	CASSFSGTRNQPQHF	TGTGCCAGCAGCTTCTCAGGGACTCGCAATCAGCCCCAGCATTTT
-	TRBV4-3	TRBJ2-1	TRBD2	CASSQRLAGLSSYNEQFF	TGCGCCAGCAGCCAGAGGCTAGCGGGGTTGAGCTCCTACAATGAGCAGTTCTTC
-	TRBV27	TRBJ1-2	TRBD1	CASRFGTGGRTNYGYTF	TGTGCCAGCCGATTCGGGACAGGGGGCCGGACTAACTATGGCTACACCTTC
few	TRBV7-2	TRBJ1-2	-	CASSLAMGDGYTF	TGTGCCAGCAGCTTAGCGATGGGGGATGGCTACACCTTC
-	TRBV7-3	TRBJ2-3	-	CASSLTFAGGTDTQYF	TGTGCCAGCAGCTTAACGTTCGCAGGGGGCACAGATACGCAGTATTTT
-	TRBV5-4	TRBJ1-2	-	CASSSGSRTSRYGYTF	TGTGCCAGCAGCTCTGGCAGTCGGACATCGCGCTATGGCTACACCTTC
few	TRBV7-2	TRBJ1-2	-	CASSFQSGGYTF	TGTGCCAGCAGCTTCCAGAGTGGCGGCTACACCTTC
-	TRBV19	TRBJ1-4	TRBD1	CASSIMGQGKGKLFF	TGTGCCAGTAGTATTATGGGACAGGGGAAAGGAAAACTGTTTTTT
-	TRBV5-4	TRBJ2-7	TRBD2	CASSLRLAGAHEQYF	TGTGCCAGCAGCCTCCGACTAGCGGGAGCCCACGAGCAGTACTTC
-	TRBV28	TRBJ1-4	TRBD1	CASSLAGQGTNEKLFF	TGTGCCAGCAGCTTAGCCGGACAGGGAACTAATGAAAAACTGTTTTTT
-	TRBV7-9	TRBJ1-5	-	CASSLGLAQPQHF	TGTGCCAGCAGCTTAGGACTGGCCCAGCCCCAGCATTTT
once	TRBV7-3	TRBJ1-1	-	CASSRRGDTEAFF	TGTGCCAGCAGCCGGCGGGGGGACACTGAAGCTTTCTTT
-	TRBV27	TRBJ2-5	TRBD1	CASSPGQGGETQYF	TGTGCCAGCAGTCCGGGACAGGGAGGAGAGACCCAGTACTTC
-	TRBV12-5	TRBJ2-5	-	CASGLGGPDSGQETQYF	TGTGCTAGTGGTTTGGGGGGCCCGGACAGCGGCCAAGAGACCCAGTACTTC
-	TRBV28	TRBJ1-5	TRBD1	CASRTGASLYSNQPQHF	TGTGCCAGCAGGACAGGGGCCTCCTTATATAGCAATCAGCCCCAGCATTTT
-	TRBV11-3	TRBJ2-3	-	CASSLDGGKNTDTQYF	TGTGCCAGCAGCTTAGATGGGGGGAAAAACACAGATACGCAGTATTTT
-	TRBV11-2	TRBJ2-6	TRBD1	CASSLVLTGWSSGANVLTF	TGTGCCAGCAGCTTAGTGTTGACAGGGTGGAGCTCTGGGGCCAACGTCCTGACTTTC
once	TRBV11-2	TRBJ1-4	-	CASSFNGQEKLFF	TGTGCCAGCAGCTTTAACGGACAGGAAAAACTGTTTTTT
once	TRBV7-9	TRBJ2-6	-	CASSLGPRGSSGANVLTF	TGTGCCAGCAGCTTAGGCCCAAGGGGGTCGTCTGGGGCCAACGTCCTGACTTTC
-	TRBV7-2	TRBJ2-6	-	CASSLSQGRGANVLTF	TGTGCCAGCAGCTTAAGTCAGGGGCGTGGGGCCAACGTCCTGACTTTC
-	TRBV19	TRBJ2-1	-	CASSKPGRSNNEQFF	TGTGCCAGTAGCAAACCGGGACGGAGTAACAATGAGCAGTTCTTC
-	TRBV6-6	TRBJ2-3	TRBD2	CASSYLGLVKTDTQYF	TGTGCCAGCAGTTACCTGGGACTAGTGAAGACAGATACGCAGTATTTT
-	TRBV7-8	TRBJ1-6	TRBD1	CASSLGARDRGLRSPLHF	TGTGCCAGCAGCTTAGGGGCCAGAGACAGGGGGCTTCGTTCACCCCTCCACTTT
-	TRBV7-2	TRBJ2-7	TRBD2	CASSPRTSGSTYEQYF	TGTGCCAGCAGCCCCCGGACTAGCGGGTCGACCTACGAGCAGTACTTC
-	TRBV28	TRBJ2-7	TRBD2	CASSLGGTTTYEQYF	TGTGCCAGCAGTTTAGGGGGGACTACGACCTACGAGCAGTACTTC
-	TRBV7-3	TRBJ2-5	-	CASSPRGGETQYF	TGTGCCAGCAGCCCAAGGGGCGGTGAGACCCAGTACTTC
-	TRBV6-1	TRBJ2-1	TRBD1	CASRPPGQGYNEQFF	TGTGCCAGCAGACCCCCGGGACAGGGTTACAATGAGCAGTTCTTC
-	TRBV19	TRBJ2-7	TRBD1	CASRRTGAYEQYF	TGTGCCAGTAGACGGACAGGGGCCTACGAGCAGTACTTC
-	TRBV28	TRBJ2-2	-	CASSLGQTNTGELFF	TGTGCCAGCAGTTTGGGTCAGACGAACACCGGGGAGCTGTTTTTT
-	TRBV5-1	TRBJ2-1	-	CASSSRASEQFF	TGCGCCAGCAGCTCCCGGGCCTCAGAGCAGTTCTTC
-	TRBV7-9	TRBJ1-5	-	CASSSSGSQPQHF	TGTGCCAGCAGCTCTAGCGGGTCCCAGCCCCAGCATTTT
once	TRBV5-1	TRBJ1-4	-	CASSLESPRVEEKLFF	TGCGCCAGCAGCTTGGAATCCCCGAGGGTCGAGGAAAAACTGTTTTTT
-	TRBV19	TRBJ1-5	-	CASRLGETGHYYSNQPQHF	TGTGCCAGTAGATTGGGGGAAACGGGACACTATTATAGCAATCAGCCCCAGCATTTT
-	TRBV7-2	TRBJ2-1	-	CASSQGLSLGEQFF	TGTGCCAGCAGCCAGGGACTGTCCCTCGGTGAGCAGTTCTTC
-	TRBV30	TRBJ2-6	-	CAWGGGLFNSGANVLTF	TGTGCCTGGGGAGGGGGCTTATTTAATTCTGGGGCCAACGTCCTGACTTTC
-	TRBV10-3	TRBJ2-2	TRBD1	CAISEPQITTGQGWAGELFF	TGTGCCATCAGTGAGCCTCAGATAACGACGGGACAGGGGTGGGCCGGGGAGCTGTTTTTT
once	TRBV30	TRBJ2-3	-	CAWSVFLAPDTQYF	TGTGCCTGGAGTGTATTCCTCGCCCCCGATACGCAGTATTTT
-	TRBV11-1	TRBJ2-5	TRBD2	CASSSRGDLETQYF	TGTGCCAGCAGCTCGCGGGGGGACTTAGAGACCCAGTACTTC
-	TRBV30	TRBJ1-1	-	CASTQITEAFF	TGTGCCTCAACGCAAATCACTGAAGCTTTCTTT
-	TRBV19	TRBJ2-7	TRBD1	CASTTQDRETYEQYF	TGTGCCAGTACCACTCAGGACAGGGAGACCTACGAGCAGTACTTC
once	TRBV9	TRBJ1-5	TRBD1	CASSVEEGQAQHF	TGTGCCAGCAGCGTAGAGGAAGGACAGGCCCAGCATTTT
-	TRBV2	TRBJ2-2	TRBD1	CASRGQRNTGELFF	TGTGCCAGCAGGGGACAGAGGAACACCGGGGAGCTGTTTTTT
-	TRBV10-3	TRBJ1-2	-	CAISDRQGEEWSGYTF	TGTGCCATCAGTGACCGGCAGGGAGAAGAATGGAGTGGCTACACCTTC
-	TRBV7-9	TRBJ1-2	TRBD1	CASSLEGQGVHGYTF	TGTGCCAGCAGCTTAGAGGGTCAGGGGGTCCATGGCTACACCTTC
few	TRBV7-7	TRBJ2-2	-	CASSLGRGRTGELFF	TGTGCTAGCAGCTTAGGTAGAGGGCGCACCGGGGAGCTGTTTTTT
-	TRBV5-1	TRBJ2-3	TRBD2	CASSSNYGTTNTDTQYF	TGCGCCAGCAGCTCGAACTACGGGACTACAAACACAGATACGCAGTATTTT